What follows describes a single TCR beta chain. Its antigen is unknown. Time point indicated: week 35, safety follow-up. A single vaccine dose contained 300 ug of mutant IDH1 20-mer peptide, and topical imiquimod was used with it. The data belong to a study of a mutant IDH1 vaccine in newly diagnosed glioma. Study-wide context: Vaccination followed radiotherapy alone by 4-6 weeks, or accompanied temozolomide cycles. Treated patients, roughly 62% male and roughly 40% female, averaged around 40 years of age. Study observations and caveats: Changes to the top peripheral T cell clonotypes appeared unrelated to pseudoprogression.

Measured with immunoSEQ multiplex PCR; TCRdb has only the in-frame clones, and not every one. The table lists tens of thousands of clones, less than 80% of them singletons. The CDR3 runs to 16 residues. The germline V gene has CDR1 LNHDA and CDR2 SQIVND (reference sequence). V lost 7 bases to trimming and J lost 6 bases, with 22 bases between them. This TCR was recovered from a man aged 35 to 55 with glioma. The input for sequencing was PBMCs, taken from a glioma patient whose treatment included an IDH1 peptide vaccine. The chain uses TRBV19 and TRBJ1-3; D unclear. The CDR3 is CASTTLAAGHENTIYF. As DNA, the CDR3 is TGTGCCAGTACCACGCTCGCGGCCGGTCACGAAAACACCATATATTTT.